The present T cell receptor beta chain was sequenced within a study of identical twins. TCRdb reanalysed the 5' RACE reads using MiXCR and keeps one entry per CDR3 protein. The table lists 250,000 to 300,000 distinct CDR3 sequences, about 8% of them singletons. This clonotype was observed many times. Looked up from germline, CDR1 is MNHNS and CDR2 is SASEGT. V lost 8 bases, J lost 2 bases, and 13 bases lay in between. CDR3 size: 13 residues. Another study also made use of these data, one on yellow fever vaccine responses in identical twins.

The sample taken for sequencing was CD8+ T cells sorted from blood. The chain employs TRBV6-1 and TRBJ2-7; D gene unclear. The receptor comes from a woman between 18 and 29 years old in good health. CDR3 residues: CASGVDGTYEQYF. The CDR3 region has the DNA TGTGCCAGCGGTGTTGATGGGACCTACGAGCAGTACTTC.